This TCR beta chain comes out of a study of T-cell reconstitution after alpha-beta-depleted transplantation in children. Notes on the study in general: Reported findings indicate that, about two months after transplant, alpha-beta T cells came from several hundred expanded clones, which were derived from non-depleted graft cells.

V lost 0 bases, J lost 6 bases, and 7 bases stayed unmatched. The CDR3 covers 15 residues. Germline lookup yields CDR1 LGHNA and CDR2 YSLEER. At least ten counts were recorded for this clonotype. Its cognate antigen is unknown. TCRbeta library construction was performed incorporating unique molecular identifiers. TCRdb re-derived calls from the PCR reads in MiXCR, one entry per CDR3 protein. This sample yields approximately 500,000 distinct CDR3 sequences, of which under 12% are seen a single time; around 2% belongs to the top ten. The genes are TRBV4-3 and TRBJ1-2, with TRBD1 identical over 7 bases. This TCR derives from a child under 10 years old with inherited bone marrow failure, due to receive a stem cell transplant. Sequenced material: PBMCs, taken before TCRalphabeta/CD19-depleted stem cell transplant. CDR3 sequence reads: CASSQDPDRRNGYTF. CDR3 DNA sequence: TGCGCCAGCAGCCAAGACCCGGACAGGAGGAATGGCTACACCTTC.